This record looks at one T cell receptor (beta chain) sequence and its context. Its antigen target is currently unknown. Per-nucleotide qualities are absent, and no much larger clonotype sits a single base away. The cohort was made up of roughly 670 healthy bone marrow donors. All cohort members were sampled while nominally healthy, although unrecorded immune exposures were likely present. The donor tested CMV seronegative, placing the donor among the roughly 340 seronegative members of the cohort. A peripheral blood sample was collected from each donor, and TCR beta sequencing was performed on peripheral blood mononuclear cells. Genomic DNA was extracted from the blood cell samples with the Qiagen DNeasy Blood Extraction Kit. The entry originates in a study of cytomegalovirus exposure and HLA in healthy donors (dated by TCRdb to about 2017). Regarding the complete study: In an earlier analysis of several hundred of the donors, 276 Gb of sequence data and 95 million to 130 million unique TCR beta sequences from about 190 million T cells were reported. An early release covering about 600 HLA-typed donors comprised approximately 290 gigabases of sequencing data and around 85 million unique TCR sequences. Of the roughly 390 genotyped donors, about 84% fell in the genetic ancestry cluster associated with self-reported Caucasian donors. The study was designed to test whether signatures of past pathogen exposure could be identified by cataloging public T cell receptors. The study profiled the T cell repertoires of hundreds of subjects by immunosequencing and related them to cytomegalovirus serostatus. Along with the approximately 650-subject first cohort, a separate validation cohort of over 90 different subjects was used. To predict cytomegalovirus infection status, the study combined high-throughput TCR immunosequencing, statistical association of individual TCRs with disease status, and machine learning. To study patterns of TCR occurrence, a later analysis re-analyzed previously published TCR beta repertoires from 550 to 800 donors and added high-resolution HLA genotyping. The later analysis used no new phenotypic data to find candidate immune exposures, relying instead on TCR beta sequences and their occurrence across donors. In an earlier analysis of 500 to 650 of the donors, high-throughput TCR beta sequencing was used to judge whether each TCR beta V gene segment behaved as functional or pseudogenic. Alongside the repertoire data, information on donor age, sex, ethnicity and CMV serostatus was compiled. Genome-wide SNP genotypes for about three fifths of the roughly 700 donors were used in a later genetic analysis, which treated that subset as a discovery cohort. All discovery cohort repertoires had been generated using a single sequencing platform. Both class I and class II loci were covered by HLA typing, at four-digit resolution. The number of typed donors differed by locus: about 629-630 for A, B, C, DRB1 and DQB1; some 500 for DQA1; 600 to 610 for DPA1; and around 450 for DPB1. Roughly five DR-DQ haplotypes were treated as single units for association and clustering because of strong linkage in the cohort. On average, approximately 250,000 unique TCR beta nucleotide sequences were sequenced per donor among 398 genotyped donors of the cohort, with roughly 18% of those sequences being non-productive.

V is cut back by 3 bases and J by 9 bases, with 7 bases in the junction unmatched. The CDR3 goes from the cysteine to the phenylalanine over 13 residues. Only the CDR3 DNA is retained, 39 bases long and in frame from the first base. The germline V gene (reference sequence) yields SEHNR for CDR1 and FQNEAQ for CDR2. Library preparation employed the immunoSEQ multiplex PCR assay. For the multiplex PCR, a mixture combining 60 forward primers for TCR Vbeta segments and 13 reverse primers for TCR Jbeta segments was used. Amplification of the CDR3 region of rearranged TCR beta genes was performed with a multiplex PCR assay on genomic DNA. On the Illumina HiSeq System, the amplified TCR beta libraries were sequenced as 87-base-pair reads. On the study's bioinformatics: In a later analysis, some 80 million unique TCR beta chains were counted across the approximately 620 repertoires, and roughly 10 million of these chains were shared by at least two donors. A nearest-neighbor algorithm error-corrected the raw reads and collapsed the reads into unique sequences, merging closely related sequences to remove PCR and sequencing errors. To assign V, D and J gene segments, CDR3 sequences were aligned to IMGT reference sequences. For a sequence to be retained, a match of at least six nucleotides was required to both a V gene segment and a J gene segment. Rearrangements were classified as productive when the CDR3 lacked stop codons and remained in frame with V and J, and all other rearrangements were classified as non-productive. Following IMGT convention, CDR3 was defined as the stretch from the second conserved V-encoded cysteine to the conserved J-encoded phenylalanine. The earlier analysis of some 540 of the donors excluded any sequence lacking an unambiguous match to a single V gene segment. In an earlier analysis of approximately 500 of the donors, a V segment was called functional when productive rearrangements were above 56.7%, and segregating when the standard deviation between donors exceeded 5%. A statistical classification framework was developed to diagnose cytomegalovirus status using the catalog of TCR beta chain sequences. A later analysis assigned V and J genes by comparing TCR nucleotide sequences with IMGT/GENE-DB human TR gene sequences. Using the TCRdist pipeline, a later analysis assigned CDR3 sequences along with most-parsimonious VDJ recombination scenarios. In a later analysis, each TCR beta chain was defined by its CDR3 amino acid sequence together with its V-gene family, and reads lacking a unique V-gene family were excluded. As a way to deal with suspected cross-contamination and a sequencing artifact, a later analysis dropped hundreds of nucleotide sequences that were highly shared and had low generation probability. For each public chain, a later analysis derived a clonal expansion index from normalized ranks of inferred template counts within each repertoire. A later analysis computed generation probabilities with a VDJ recombination model fitted to out-of-frame rearrangements, and checked the results against IGoR. A later analysis scored TCR-TCR, TCR-HLA and TCR-CMV co-occurrence with hypergeometric tests, applying a repertoire-size bias correction to TCR pairs. False discovery rates were estimated in a later analysis by permuting HLA or CMV assignments 20 times. In a later analysis, co-occurring TCRs were grouped using DBSCAN, with TCRdist sequence similarity added in when clustering inside HLA-allele-positive subsets. Co-occurrence clustering excluded repertoires with fewer than 30,000 or more than 120,000 public chains, plus five with anomalous nucleotide sharing. TCRdb stores this immuneACCESS table with in-frame sequences only. Part of the clones is absent; in the studies checked, under half of the shortfall reflects unresolved V genes, and no reason is known for the rest. The DNA was the basis for D and trimming; V, J and clone size are from that table. The sample includes about 170,000 clones, with about 75% observed a single time. The ten biggest clones cover around 2.1% of the sample.

The paper as a whole reports these results and caveats: Several of the top co-occurrence clusters appeared to be linked to parvovirus B19, influenza, CMV and Epstein-Barr virus, according to a later analysis. A later analysis found that TCR association rates varied across HLA loci, with DRB1 alleles showing the most associated TCRs and HLA-C alleles the fewest. In a later analysis, HLA-associated TCR beta chains were found to be more clonally expanded and to have lower generation probabilities than equally common non-associated chains. A total of roughly 160 TCR beta chains were listed by the study as associated with cytomegalovirus. A later genetic analysis associated a missense DCLRE1C variant with V-gene and J-gene trimming of TCR beta chains, and an independent cohort replicated the association. Most TCR sequences were observed very rarely across donors, whereas some public TCRs were present in many individuals. In vitro tests confirmed that three of the cytomegalovirus-associated TCR beta chains recognize cytomegalovirus antigens. The sequencing pipeline was judged likely to have produced a cluster of highly shared sequence variants as a technical artifact. Immune exposure information for the cohort was limited to CMV serostatus. The authors suggested that the approach could potentially be generalized to other disease states and immunological phenotypes. Because HLA typing was unavailable for some donors at each locus, only the typed subset was used in association tests. The classifier was reported to diagnose cytomegalovirus status with high specificity and sensitivity in both the original cohort and the validation cohort. The cohort was sequenced for TCR beta chains only, and without alpha or paired-chain data the features that could be detected were limited. Sequencing depth was assumed to be roughly uniform across donors in the presence/absence analyses, though that assumption may not hold. About 17 rarely observed V segments, including chromosome 9 orphons, were excluded from the earlier analysis of several hundred of the donors because counts were too low. A further reported finding was that TCR beta sequences accurately predicted the HLA-A and HLA-B alleles for most subjects in the first cohort. At a false discovery rate of 0.05, a later analysis linked about 16,000 TCR beta sequences to specific HLA alleles. An earlier analysis of 587 of the donors showed that most TCR beta V segments appeared in productive rearrangements either about 87% or about 30% of the time, which broadly matched IMGT annotations. Some IMGT-functional V segments, including TRBV6-2 and TRBV6-3, could not be told apart with the 87-base-pair reads, so those segments were excluded. Compared with the 666-donor mean, donors in an Asian-associated ancestry cluster had fewer N-insertions in productive TCRs, according to a later genetic analysis. Assigning TCR associations to individual alleles was difficult when HLA alleles, especially DR and DQ, strongly co-occurred. According to a later analysis, most CMV-associated TCR beta chains appeared to be HLA-restricted, and the HLA associations seemed to be driven largely by CMV exposure. Linkage disequilibrium might explain the correlated functional status among segregating V segments, but an unknown experimental factor could not be excluded.

The chain employs TRBV7-9 and TRBJ1-1; the junction holds 7 bases that match TRBD1. Sample: PBMCs. This clonotype was obtained from a female donor in good health and CMV-seronegative. In nucleotides, the sequence is TGTGCCAGCAGCTTCCTGGGACAGTTGAAAGCTTTCTTT. Protein translation: CASSFLGQLKAFF.